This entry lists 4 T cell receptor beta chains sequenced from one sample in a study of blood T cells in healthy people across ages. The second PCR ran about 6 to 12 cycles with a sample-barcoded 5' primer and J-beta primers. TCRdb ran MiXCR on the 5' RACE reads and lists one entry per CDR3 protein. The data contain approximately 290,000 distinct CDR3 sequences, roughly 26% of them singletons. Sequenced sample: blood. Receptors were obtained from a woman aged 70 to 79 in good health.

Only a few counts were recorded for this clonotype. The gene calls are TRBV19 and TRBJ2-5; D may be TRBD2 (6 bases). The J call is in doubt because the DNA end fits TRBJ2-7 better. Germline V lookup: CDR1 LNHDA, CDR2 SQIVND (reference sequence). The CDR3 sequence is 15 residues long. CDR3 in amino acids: CASRATGGGNYEQYF. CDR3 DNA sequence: TGTGCCAGTAGAGCCACAGGTGGGGGGAATTACGAGCAGTACTTC.

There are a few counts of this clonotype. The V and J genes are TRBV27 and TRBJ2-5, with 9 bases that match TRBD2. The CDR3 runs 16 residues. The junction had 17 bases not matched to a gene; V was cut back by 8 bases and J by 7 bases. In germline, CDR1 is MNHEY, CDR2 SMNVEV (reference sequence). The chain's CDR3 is CASRAPGSGSIGTQYF. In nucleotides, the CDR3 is TGTGCCAGCCGCGCCCCGGGTAGCGGGAGTATCGGGACCCAGTACTTC.

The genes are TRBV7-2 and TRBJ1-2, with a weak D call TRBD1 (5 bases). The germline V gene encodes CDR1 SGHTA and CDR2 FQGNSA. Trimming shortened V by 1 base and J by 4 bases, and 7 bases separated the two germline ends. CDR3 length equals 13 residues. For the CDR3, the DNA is TGTGCCAGCAGCTTAGGGGACCTCTATGGCTACACCTTC. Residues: CASSLGDLYGYTF.

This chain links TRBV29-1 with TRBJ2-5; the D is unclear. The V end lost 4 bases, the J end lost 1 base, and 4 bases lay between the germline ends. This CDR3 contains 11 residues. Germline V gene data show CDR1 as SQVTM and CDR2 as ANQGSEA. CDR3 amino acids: CSVVTQETQYF. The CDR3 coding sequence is TGCAGCGTTGTCACCCAAGAGACCCAGTACTTC. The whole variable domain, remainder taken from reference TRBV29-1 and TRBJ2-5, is SAVISQKPSRDICQRGTSLTIQCQVDSQVTMMFWYRQQPGQSLTLIATANQGSEATYESGFVIDKFPISRPNLTFSTLTVSNMSPEDSSIYLCSVVTQETQYFGPGTRLLVL.